The source of this T cell receptor beta chain is a study of blood T cell repertoires in COVID-19. Study details: The study drew acute and convalescent COVID-19 samples from the United States, Italy and Spain. T cells, B-cell-depleted T cells, or PBMCs supplied cDNA or gDNA.

Per the authors' pipeline: It was from reference gene primer amplification that nucleated cell counts were estimated. Profiled with immunoSEQ multiplex PCR; TCRdb holds only in-frame clones, not every one. The V and J calls and the clone size are those of that table, but D and trimming were determined from the DNA. The sample has a few hundred thousand clones, 70% to 85% seen once. The sample taken for sequencing was peripheral blood. The receptor was isolated from a man in his forties who had recovered from COVID-19.

The CDR3 DNA reads TGCGCCAGCAGCTTGATGGGCCTGAACACTGAAGCTTTCTTT. This gives the protein CASSLMGLNTEAFF. The chain has TRBV5-1 and TRBJ1-1; no firm D call. This CDR3 is 14 amino acids long. Trimming left V 1 base short and J 0 bases short, with 7 bases between. The germline gives CDR1 SGHRS, CDR2 YFSETQ.